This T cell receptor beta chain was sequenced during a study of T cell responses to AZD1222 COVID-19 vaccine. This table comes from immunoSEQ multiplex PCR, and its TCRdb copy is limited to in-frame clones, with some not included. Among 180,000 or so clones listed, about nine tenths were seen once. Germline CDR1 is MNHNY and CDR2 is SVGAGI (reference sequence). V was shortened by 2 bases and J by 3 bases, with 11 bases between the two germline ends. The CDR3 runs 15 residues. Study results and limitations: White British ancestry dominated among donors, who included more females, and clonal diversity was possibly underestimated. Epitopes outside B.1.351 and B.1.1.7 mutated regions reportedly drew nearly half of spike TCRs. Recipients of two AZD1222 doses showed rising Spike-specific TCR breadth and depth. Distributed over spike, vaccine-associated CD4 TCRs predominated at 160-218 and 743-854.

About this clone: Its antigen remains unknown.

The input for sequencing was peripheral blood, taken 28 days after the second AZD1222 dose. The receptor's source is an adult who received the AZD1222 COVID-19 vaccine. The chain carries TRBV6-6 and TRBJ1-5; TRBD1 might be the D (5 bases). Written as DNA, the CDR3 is TGTGCCAGCAGTTACGTGGGGCAGCTCAATCAGCCCCAGCATTTT. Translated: CASSYVGQLNQPQHF.